This T cell receptor (beta chain) was recorded in a study of T cell repertoires in cytomegalovirus infection. About the study: Evidence of both CMV infection and a matching HLA type came from public TCR beta signatures.

TCRdb fed the reads into MiXCR, producing one record per CDR3 protein. Here the sample spans 310,000 or so distinct CDR3 sequences, 8% to 10% being singletons. Points from the study as a whole: The ex vivo response was dominated by HLA-C-restricted CMV-specific TCR beta clonotypes.

The table lists this clonotype with many counts. Its antigen is still unknown. An end of the junction differs from the germline gene, which may be a read error. This clonotype originated in a human donor in good health (CMV status not recorded). Some clones in this sample may be carry-over from other donors' samples. The sequenced sample consisted of PBMCs.

CDR3 nucleotides: TGCAGTGATCGGGCAGGACTAGCGGGGGGTTTC. It translates to CSDRAGLAGGF. This chain links TRBV20-1 with TRBJ2-1; TRBD2 matches 14 bases. Per the germline V gene, CDR1 is DFQATT and CDR2 is SNEGSKA (reference sequence). The CDR3 totals 11 residues.